Below are 9 T cell receptor beta chains sequenced from a single sample in a study of T cell responses to AZD1222 COVID-19 vaccine. Data came from immunoSEQ multiplex PCR; TCRdb stores just in-frame clones and leaves some out. This repertoire shows fewer than 80,000 clones, around 88% found once; its top ten account for less than 12%. This material consisted of peripheral blood, taken 28 days after the second dose of the MenACWY control vaccine. These receptors all stem from an adult who received the MenACWY meningococcal vaccine as a control.

The table lists this clone with a count of one. The chain carries TRBV7-2 and TRBJ1-5; D remains unclear. CDR3 length: 13 residues. Per germline, CDR1 SGHTA and CDR2 FQGNSA. Trimming pared 1 base from V and 5 bases from J, leaving 6 bases between. The CDR3 sequence is CASSLDRYQPQHF. The CDR3 DNA follows: TGTGCCAGCAGCTTAGATCGTTATCAGCCCCAGCATTTT.

This rearrangement joins TRBV30 to TRBJ1-3; D remains ambiguous. The CDR3 spans 14 residues. Trimming removed 4 bases at V and 1 base at J, with 11 bases between. CDR1 GTSNPN and CDR2 SVGIG come from the germline V gene (reference sequence). As DNA, the CDR3 is TGTGCCTGGACCTCCGGGCAGTCTGGAAACACCATATATTTT. The encoded protein is CAWTSGQSGNTIYF.

This rearrangement joins TRBV7-2 to TRBJ1-6, with 8 nucleotides matching TRBD1. Germline values: CDR1 SGHTA, CDR2 FQGNSA. This CDR3 comprises 16 residues. V gave up 1 base and J gave up 7 bases; unmatched junction bases: 6. CDR3 region: CASSLGQGAPNSPLHF. CDR3 sequence (DNA): TGTGCCAGCAGCTTAGGGCAGGGGGCTCCCAATTCACCCCTCCACTTT.

V and J are TRBV9 and TRBJ1-4; 7 positions match TRBD1. V dropped 2 bases and J dropped 0; count of bases not matched to a gene: 10. The CDR3 extends over 18 amino acids. Germline values: CDR1 SGDLS, CDR2 YYNGEE. CDR3 residues: CASSVDRERAATNEKLFF. The CDR3 bases are TGTGCCAGCAGCGTCGACAGGGAGAGAGCGGCAACTAATGAAAAACTGTTTTTT. Looking up the rest from reference TRBV9 and TRBJ1-4 gives the full variable domain: DSGVTQTPKHLITATGQRVTLRCSPRSGDLSVYWYQQSLDQGLQFLIQYYNGEERAKGNILERFSAQQFPDLHSELNLSSLELGDSALYFCASSVDRERAATNEKLFFGSGTQLSVL.

This clone occurred once. The chain links TRBV9 to TRBJ2-1; D may be TRBD1 or TRBD2 (6 bases each). The ends were cut back, 5 bases at V and 5 bases at J, with 17 bases in the middle. In germline, CDR1 is SGDLS, CDR2 YYNGEE. The CDR3 length is 15 residues. CDR3 amino acids: CASSGERGADNEQFF. The CDR3 coding sequence is TGTGCCAGCAGTGGAGAAAGGGGGGCCGACAATGAGCAGTTCTTC.

The V gene is TRBV7-8, the J gene TRBJ2-5; TRBD1 matches 8 bases. Germline V CDR1 and CDR2: SGHVS, FQNEAQ. The CDR3 is 15 amino acids. J lost 2 bases, V lost 5 bases, and 7 bases had no gene match. CDR3 protein: CASSIGTGNQETQYF. CDR3 bases: TGTGCCAGCAGCATCGGGACAGGAAATCAAGAGACCCAGTACTTC.

The chain carries TRBV13 and TRBJ2-3; 14 positions agree with TRBD2. The junction had 3 bases not matched to a gene; V was cut back by 0 bases and J by 7 bases. CDR3 length: 16 residues. CDR1 and CDR2 from the germline V gene are PRHDT and FYEKMQ (reference sequence). The CDR3 sequence is CASSLGRTSGGNTQYF. In DNA, the CDR3 is TGTGCCAGCAGCTTAGGTCGGACTAGCGGGGGGAATACGCAGTATTTT.

The genes are TRBV18 and TRBJ1-1; perhaps TRBD1 as D (5 bases). V lost 6 bases and J lost 1, with 12 bases in between. Germline V gene lookup returns CDR1 KGHSH and CDR2 LQKENI. This CDR3 is 14 amino acids long. The DNA for the CDR3 is TGTGCCAGCTCCCGAACCGGGACGAACACTGAAGCTTTCTTT. This codes for CASSRTGTNTEAFF.

The V call is TRBV4-2, the J call TRBJ2-5; possibly TRBD2 for D (5 bases). CDR3 length: 16 residues. The germline CDR1 and CDR2 sequences are LGHNA and YNFKEQ. Deletions cut 3 bases from V and 2 bases from J, with 16 bases between. The CDR3 is CASSQNAGMRQETQYF. The CDR3 region has the DNA TGTGCCAGCAGCCAGAACGCCGGGATGAGGCAAGAGACCCAGTACTTC.